The T cell receptor (beta chain) described here comes from a study of control samples from healthy donors and cancer patients (dated by TCRdb to the early 2020s). From cysteine to phenylalanine, the CDR3 is 15 amino acids long. Only the CDR3 part of the read is kept: 45 bases, read in frame from the first base. The V and J ends are trimmed by 0 bases and 1 base, leaving 10 bases between them. CDR1 and CDR2, looked up from the germline V gene, are SGHRS and YFSETQ. The method behind the library was the immunoSEQ multiplex PCR assay. TCRdb provides this immuneACCESS table in a form limited to in-frame rearrangements. Some clones are lacking; in checked studies, under half of them reflect an unresolved V gene, and why the rest are absent is not known. For this sample there are some 120,000 clones; over 75% appear just once. The ten top clones hold 2% to 2.5% of the sample. Of note for this clone: Its antigen target is currently unknown. No much larger clone is present one base from it, and per-base qualities are unavailable.

Sequencing input: blood. The chain is assembled from TRBV5-1 and TRBJ1-1; a tentative D call is TRBD1 (5 bases match). The TCR was taken from a man younger than 35 in good health. DNA sequence: TGCGCCAGCAGCTTGGGAGGGACCGAGAACACTGAAGCTTTCTTT. This translates into CASSLGGTENTEAFF.